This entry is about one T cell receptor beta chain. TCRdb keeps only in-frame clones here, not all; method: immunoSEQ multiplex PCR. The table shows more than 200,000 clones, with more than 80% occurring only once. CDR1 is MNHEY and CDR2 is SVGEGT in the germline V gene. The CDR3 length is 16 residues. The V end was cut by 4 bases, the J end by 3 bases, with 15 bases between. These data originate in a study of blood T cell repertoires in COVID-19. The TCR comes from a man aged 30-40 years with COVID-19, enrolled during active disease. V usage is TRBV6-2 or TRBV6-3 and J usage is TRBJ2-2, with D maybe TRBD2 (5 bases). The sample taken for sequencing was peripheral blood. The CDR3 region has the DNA TGTGCCAGCAGTTGGTATCGGATGAGGGACACCGGGGAGCTGTTTTTT. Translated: CASSWYRMRDTGELFF.